This passage covers 10 T cell receptor beta chains from one sample sequenced in a study of tumor-infiltrating lymphocytes in primary liver carcinoma. The template, 450 to 650 ng total RNA, yielded TCR beta cDNA made with a constant-region primer. Slightly modified ARM-PCR served as the procedure for the TCR beta libraries. These libraries came from three rounds of nested multiplex PCR. The first two PCR rounds used TRBV1-TRBV30 primers with a Cbeta primer, 10 cycles each. Using its own MiXCR run on the multiplex PCR reads, TCRdb lists one record per CDR3 protein. The table shows 85,000 to 100,000 distinct CDR3 sequences, with just over 65% occurring only once. The source material, about 17-31 mg of unsorted bulk tissue, was used to co-extract RNA and DNA. Sequenced: tumor-adjacent normal liver tissue. These receptors were collected from a man in his forties or fifties with primary liver carcinoma and hepatitis B virus infection.

Note on this clonotype: Germline is not matched at one junction end, which may reflect a read error. V is TRBV5-1 and J is TRBJ2-1; D ambiguous. The CDR3 runs 13 residues. Germline CDR1 and CDR2: SGHRS and YFSETQ. The CDR3 DNA follows: TGCGCCAGCAGTTCCCCCATGAACAATGAGCAGTCCTTC. Translated, it gives CASSSPMNNEQSF. Looking up the rest from reference TRBV5-1 and TRBJ2-1 gives the full variable domain: KAGVTQTPRYLIKTRGQQVTLSCSPISGHRSVSWYQQTPGQGLQFLFEYFSETQRNKGNFPGRFSGRQFSNSRSEMNVSTLELGDSALYLCASSSPMNNEQSFGPGTRLTVL.

Turning to this clonotype: Germline is not matched at one junction end, which may reflect a read error. The V gene is TRBV11-2, the J gene TRBJ2-3; tentatively, D is TRBD1 or TRBD2 (5 bases each). The CDR3 extends over 16 amino acids. The V gene's germline CDR1 is SGHAT and CDR2 FQNNGV. CDR3 residues: CASTPSGTGSTDTRYF. Here the CDR3 DNA reads TGTGCTAGCACCCCATCCGGGACGGGGAGCACAGATACGCGGTATTTT.

Points on this clonotype: This may arise from a read error, as a much more abundant clone is one base away. The chain uses TRBV5-6 and TRBJ1-2, with 8 positions matching TRBD1. The CDR3 is made up of 16 amino acids. V lost 5 bases to trimming and J lost 4 bases; unmatched junction nucleotides: 13. Per the germline V gene, CDR1 is SGHDT and CDR2 is YYEEEE. In DNA, the CDR3 is TGTGCCAGCAGTCAGCCCGGGGCAGGGGGCATCTATGGCTACACCTTC. Its translation is CASSQPGAGGIYGYTF.

This clonotype was seen more than once but under ten times. Because the CDR3's place on the DNA is in doubt, the DNA is left out and the CDR3 is given as listed by TCRdb. V is TRBV12-3 or TRBV12-4 and J is TRBJ2-2; the DNA was not compared with TRBD1, the D call given in the table. The CDR3 is 20 amino acids in total, end residues counted. CDR3 in amino acids: CASGGTDRGAVFWRIGELFF.

This sequence joins TRBV29-1 and TRBJ2-5; D possibly corresponds to TRBD2 (7 bases). The CDR3 consists of 15 residues. Trimming removed 6 bases at V and 9 bases at J, with 26 bases between. Germline V gene lookup returns CDR1 SQVTM and CDR2 ANQGSEA. The CDR3 here is CSVRSRGQVTSPQYF. As DNA, the CDR3 is TGCAGCGTCCGCTCGCGGGGGCAGGTTACCTCCCCCCAGTACTTC.

As regards this clonotype: Its ends do not fully match the called genes, so a read error is possible. The chain is built from TRBV4-1 and TRBJ2-2; possibly TRBD2 for D (6 bases). The CDR3 is made up of 13 amino acids. Per germline, CDR1 MGHRA and CDR2 YSYEKL. In DNA, the CDR3 is TGCTCCAGCAATCAAGGACAAGGCGGGGAGCTGTCTTTT. Residues: CSSNQGQGGELSF.

Concerning this clonotype: A much larger clone lies a single base off, so this may be a read error. This chain uses TRBV4-2 with TRBJ2-5; 8 nucleotides match TRBD1. Germline CDR1 LGHNA, CDR2 YNFKEQ. The CDR3 is 16 amino acids. The CDR3 nucleotides are TGTACCAGCAGCCAGGACCCAGGACAGGGCCAAGAGACCCAGTACTTC. Translation: CTSSQDPGQGQETQYF.

The table lists this clonotype with many counts. The V call is TRBV10-3, the J call TRBJ1-2, with D possibly TRBD1 on 5 matching bases. V was shortened by 3 bases and J by 4 bases, with 9 bases between the two germline ends. From germline, CDR1 is ENHRY and CDR2 SYGVKD. This CDR3 region has 13 residues. The CDR3 DNA follows: TGTGCCATCAGTGATGGGCAGGGCTATGGCTACACCTTC. Amino acid sequence: CAISDGQGYGYTF.

On this clonotype: The junction departs from the called germline gene at one end, perhaps through a read error. This chain uses TRBV28 with TRBJ1-2; D might be TRBD1 (6 bases). The CDR3 covers 14 residues. CDR1 MDHEN and CDR2 SYDVKM come from the germline V gene. The CDR3 spells CASRGHGADYGYAF. The DNA of the CDR3 is TGTGCCAGCAGGGGACACGGGGCAGACTATGGCTACGCCTTC.

Worth noting for this clonotype: Germline is not matched at one junction end, which may reflect a read error. The J gene is TRBJ2-7, the V gene TRBV4-1; D uncertain. CDR1 and CDR2 (germline): MGHRA, YSYEKL. This CDR3 spans 14 amino acids. The CDR3 loop is CAGRPRPSSYEQFF. CDR3 DNA sequence: TGCGCCGGCAGACCGAGGCCGAGCTCCTACGAGCAGTTTTTC.